These 5 T cell receptor beta chains were sequenced from one sample in a study of blood T cell repertoires in COVID-19. Some clones are missing from TCRdb's copy, which holds only in-frame ones; the method was immunoSEQ multiplex PCR. This sample has 85,000 to 110,000 clones; 88% occur once, and the top ten carry approximately 3.5%. The material sequenced was peripheral blood. The receptors derive from a human donor in a cohort sampled during active COVID-19.

This clone was counted a few times. The V gene is TRBV28, the J gene TRBJ1-1; 8 bases align to TRBD1. With 4 bases clipped from V and 4 bases from J, the junction kept 11 bases outside the gene matches. Germline assignment: CDR1 MDHEN and CDR2 SYDVKM. The CDR3 sequence is 16 residues long. CDR3 amino acids: CASSSLPGGGSTEAFF. In nucleotides, the CDR3 is TGTGCCAGCAGTTCCCTCCCAGGGGGCGGGAGCACTGAAGCTTTCTTT. Full variable domain (remainder filled in from reference TRBV28 and TRBJ1-1): DVKVTQSSRYLVKRTGEKVFLECVQDMDHENMFWYRQDPGLGLRLIYFSYDVKMKEKGDIPEGYSVSREKKERFSLILESASTNQTSMYLCASSSLPGGGSTEAFFGQGTRLTVV.

The chain couples TRBV5-1 to TRBJ2-2, with TRBD1 as a possible D gene (6 bases). Germline V gene data show CDR1 as SGHRS and CDR2 as YFSETQ. V lost 3 bases and J lost 0, with 15 bases in between. CDR3 length equals 17 residues. CDR3 protein: CASSSLRQETNTGELFF. The CDR3 DNA follows: TGCGCCAGCAGCTCGCTAAGACAGGAGACGAACACCGGGGAGCTGTTTTTT. Full variable domain (outside the CDR3, taken from reference TRBV5-1 and TRBJ2-2): KAGVTQTPRYLIKTRGQQVTLSCSPISGHRSVSWYQQTPGQGLQFLFEYFSETQRNKGNFPGRFSGRQFSNSRSEMNVSTLELGDSALYLCASSSLRQETNTGELFFGEGSRLTVL.

The chain uses TRBV27 and TRBJ1-2; D unresolved. V was cut by 4 bases and J by 4 bases, with 7 bases left in between. CDR1 and CDR2 (germline): MNHEY, SMNVEV (reference sequence). This CDR3 is built from 12 residues. CDR3 residues: CASSSGLYGYTF. CDR3 in DNA: TGTGCCAGCAGTTCCGGACTCTATGGCTACACCTTC.

The chain employs TRBV9 and TRBJ1-4; TRBD1 might be the D (6 bases). The CDR3 consists of 14 residues. V was cut by 1 base and J by 7 bases, with 11 bases left in between. Germline-derived CDR1 and CDR2 are SGDLS and YYNGEE. The CDR3 DNA sequence: TGTGCCAGCAGCGTACGGGGGGCGCGTGAAAAACTGTTTTTT. This codes for CASSVRGAREKLFF. The full variable domain, completed using reference TRBV9 and TRBJ1-4, is DSGVTQTPKHLITATGQRVTLRCSPRSGDLSVYWYQQSLDQGLQFLIQYYNGEERAKGNILERFSAQQFPDLHSELNLSSLELGDSALYFCASSVRGAREKLFFGSGTQLSVL.

V gene TRBV7-9 combines with J gene TRBJ2-7; perhaps TRBD1 as D (5 bases). The CDR3 consists of 18 residues. Germline assignment: CDR1 SEHNR and CDR2 FQNEAQ (reference sequence). The V and J ends lost 5 bases and 1 base respectively, with 24 bases between them. DNA for the CDR3: TGTGCCAGCAGCCAAGACGGTTTGGGGCGACGTGGGTCCTACGAGCAGTACTTC. Translated, it gives CASSQDGLGRRGSYEQYF.